Below, 21 T cell receptor beta chains from the same sample are listed, as sequenced in a study of T cell repertoires in cytomegalovirus infection. The antigens for these receptors are not known. MiXCR, applied by TCRdb to the reads, yields one record per CDR3 protein. The data show about 920,000 distinct CDR3 sequences, less than 40% seen once. The material sequenced was cultured CD8+ T cells from PBMCs, taken from culture after CMV antigen stimulation. The receptors derive from a human donor in good health (CMV status not recorded). Some clones in this sample may be carry-over from other donors' samples.

A single count supports this clonotype. It may be a read error: a sequence one base away is much more abundant. As the CDR3 is not closed by the conserved phenylalanine or tryptophan, this likely results from a read error. The chain employs TRBV7-8 and TRBJ1-3; 8 bases fit TRBD1. The CDR3 sequence is 17 residues long. Germline-derived CDR1 and CDR2 are SGHVS and FQNEAQ. V trimming: 1 base; J trimming: 2 bases; junction bases outside the gene matches: 7. CDR3 sequence reads: CASSLEGQALTGNTIYS. The CDR3 DNA is TGTGCCAGCAGCTTAGAGGGACAGGCATTAACTGGAAACACCATATATTCT.

This chain joins TRBV12-3 or TRBV12-4 and TRBJ1-2; D is unclear. The V end lost 0 bases, the J end lost 4 bases, and 12 bases lay between the germline ends. The CDR3 totals 15 residues. CDR3 bases: TGTGCCAGCAGTTTAGCGCCCAGGACCTCCTATGGCTACACCTTC. As protein: CASSLAPRTSYGYTF.

The CDR3 bases are TGCAGTGCTAGGGCCAGGGAAAATCGAAGGGCCTACAATGAGCAGTTCTTC. It codes for CSARARENRRAYNEQFF. The rearrangement joins TRBV20-1 to TRBJ2-1, with a possible D match to TRBD1 (5 bases). There are 17 residues in the CDR3. Germline V gene data show CDR1 as DFQATT and CDR2 as SNEGSKA (reference sequence). Trimming cost V 3 bases and J 2 bases, with 20 bases left between them.

The rearrangement joins TRBV7-6 to TRBJ2-7, with 7 bases aligning to TRBD1. Germline V gene data show CDR1 as SGHVS and CDR2 as FNYEAQ. J gave up 2 bases and V 5 bases, and 9 bases lay outside the gene matches. There are 15 residues in the CDR3. CDR3 residues: CASSVSSGTAYEQYF. CDR3 bases: TGTGCCAGCAGCGTCTCCTCCGGGACAGCCTACGAGCAGTACTTC.

This clonotype has just a few counts. V is TRBV28 and J is TRBJ1-1; TRBD1 matches at 7 bases. V was pared by 5 bases and J by 7 bases, with 10 bases of the junction left unmatched. This CDR3 has 14 amino acids. Germline V lookup: CDR1 MDHEN, CDR2 SYDVKM. CDR3 sequence reads: CASSRRQGLGEAFF. The CDR3 DNA reads TGTGCCAGCAGTAGAAGACAGGGCTTAGGTGAAGCTTTCTTT.

This clonotype was seen more than once but under ten times. The chain has TRBV15 and TRBJ2-3; 7 positions agree with TRBD1. Per germline, CDR1 LNHNV and CDR2 YYDKDF (reference sequence). J lost 2 bases, V lost 1 base, and 3 bases had no gene match. This CDR3 has 15 amino acids. The CDR3, as DNA: TGTGCCACCAGCAGAGTTGGACAGGACACAGATACGCAGTATTTT. This encodes CATSRVGQDTDTQYF.

V is TRBV5-5 and J is TRBJ2-1, with a tentative D call TRBD2 (5 bases). Germline loops: CDR1 SGHKS, CDR2 YYEKEE (reference sequence). This CDR3 region has 14 residues. The V end was cut by 2 bases, the J end by 3 bases, with 9 bases between. The CDR3 coding sequence is TGTGCCAGCAGCTTCGGGGTCCTCTACAATGAGCAGTTCTTC. Encoded protein: CASSFGVLYNEQFF.

This clonotype was counted a single time. The chain joins TRBV2 to TRBJ2-1; D gene uncertain. Germline V CDR1 and CDR2: SNHLY, FYNNEI. The CDR3 contains 11 residues. Between the trimmed V and J ends, which lost 7 bases and 9 bases, there was a span of 10 bases. The CDR3, as DNA: TGTGCCAGCATAACGCGAAGTGAGCAGTTCTTC. Protein: CASITRSEQFF.

To note about this clonotype: The final CDR3 position lacks the conserved phenylalanine or tryptophan, pointing to a likely read error. The gene calls are TRBV5-6 and TRBJ2-7; D is possibly TRBD1 or TRBD2 (5 bases each). The CDR3 spans 15 residues. The V end lost 3 bases, the J end lost 3 bases, and 16 bases lay between the germline ends. Germline values: CDR1 SGHDT, CDR2 YYEEEE. The DNA of the CDR3 is TGTGCCAGCAGCTCGCCGGGACGGAGCTTCTACGAGCAGTACATC. Translated: CASSSPGRSFYEQYI.

The sample holds a few counts of this clonotype. The rearrangement links TRBV6-4 to TRBJ2-1; TRBD1 aligns across 9 bases. Germline loops: CDR1 MRHNA, CDR2 SNTAGT. This CDR3 region has 14 residues. V was clipped by 4 bases and J by 5 bases; unmatched bases: 3. The CDR3 loop is CASSGTGENNEQFF. CDR3 DNA sequence: TGTGCCAGCAGTGGGACAGGGGAAAACAATGAGCAGTTCTTC.

Regarding this clonotype: The junction shows a germline mismatch at one end, possibly a read error. The chain employs TRBV11-2 and TRBJ2-2; possible D gene TRBD2, 6 bases. Per germline, CDR1 SGHAT and CDR2 FQNNGV. The CDR3 is 14 residues long. CDR3 nucleotide sequence: TGTGCCAGCAGCCCCGGGGGAAGACCCGGGGCGCTGTTTTTT. This gives the protein CASSPGGRPGALFF.

For this clonotype: A read error may be the cause here, since a much bigger clone is one base away. This chain links TRBV7-8 with TRBJ2-1, with TRBD1 matching over 8 bases. The trim removed 2 bases at V and 3 bases at J, leaving 9 bases unmatched. CDR1 is SGHVS, CDR2 FQNEAQ, per germline. This CDR3 has 17 residues. The CDR3: CASSLSLDRAYYNEQFF. The CDR3 region has the DNA TGTGCCAGCAGCTTAAGTCTGGACAGGGCTTACTACAATGAGCAGTTCTTC.

This clonotype showed up just once. V and J are TRBV19 and TRBJ1-2, with D uncertain. Germline CDR1 is LNHDA and CDR2 is SQIVND (reference sequence). Trimming cost V 6 bases and J 4 bases, with 12 bases left between them. CDR3 length: 13 amino acids. The CDR3 reads CASSPGSSYGYTF. The CDR3 region has the DNA TGTGCCAGTAGCCCCGGGAGCTCCTATGGCTACACCTTC. Full variable domain (outside the CDR3, taken from reference TRBV19 and TRBJ1-2): DGGITQSPKYLFRKEGQNVTLSCEQNLNHDAMYWYRQDPGQGLRLIYYSQIVNDFQKGDIAEGYSVSREKKESFPLTVTSAQKNPTAFYLCASSPGSSYGYTFGSGTRLTVV.

There are a few counts of this clonotype. The chain couples TRBV4-1 to TRBJ1-2, with D hard to call. Per germline, CDR1 MGHRA and CDR2 YSYEKL. Trimming took 4 bases from V and 4 from J, leaving 19 bases between them. The CDR3 length is 16 residues. The CDR3 DNA is TGCGCCAGCAGCCTGGAAGAGTCGCCAGCTTCCTATGGCTACACCTTC. Translating it yields CASSLEESPASYGYTF.

The V gene is TRBV12-3 or TRBV12-4, the J gene TRBJ2-7, with 13 bases fitting TRBD2. V was clipped by 6 bases and J by 2 bases; unmatched bases: 4. The CDR3 extends over 15 amino acids. CDR3 coding DNA: TGTGCCAGCAGCTGGGGACTAGCGGGGACCTACGAGCAGTACGTC. Amino acid sequence: CASSWGLAGTYEQYV.

The chain links TRBV6-6 to TRBJ1-6; D might be TRBD1 (6 bases). Trimming pared 5 bases from V and 3 bases from J, leaving 14 bases between. This CDR3 is built from 16 residues. Germline lookup yields CDR1 MNHNY and CDR2 SVGAGI (reference sequence). CDR3 sequence: CASSKIGQLYNSPLHF. As DNA, the CDR3 is TGTGCCAGCAGTAAAATAGGACAGCTCTATAATTCACCCCTCCACTTT.

As to this clonotype: A much more abundant neighbour one base away suggests this may be a read error. This rearrangement joins TRBV20-1 to TRBJ2-7; D remains unclear. The V and J ends lost 5 bases and 2 bases respectively, with 10 bases between them. Germline CDR1 and CDR2: DFQATT and SNEGSKA (reference sequence). The CDR3 consists of 12 residues. This CDR3 reads CSARHVTYEQYF. CDR3 sequence (DNA): TGCAGTGCTCGGCACGTAACCTACGAGCAGTACTTC.

This clonotype has ten or more counts. The chain couples TRBV7-6 to TRBJ1-2; D may be TRBD1 (6 bases). The CDR3 spans 15 residues. Deletions cut 7 bases from V and 2 bases from J, with 17 bases between. Germline lookup yields CDR1 SGHVS and CDR2 FNYEAQ. The CDR3: CASTGALWRNYGYTF. CDR3 in DNA: TGTGCCAGCACAGGGGCCCTTTGGAGGAACTATGGCTACACCTTC.

This clonotype was recorded a few times. The V and J genes are TRBV6-6 and TRBJ2-1; D may be TRBD1 or TRBD2 (5 bases each). Trimming stripped 8 bases from V and 3 bases from J, with 14 bases between. CDR1 and CDR2 (germline): MNHNY, SVGAGI (reference sequence). This CDR3 region has 14 residues. The CDR3 DNA reads TGTGCCAGCGGAAGGTCTGGGGGCTACAATGAGCAGTTCTTC. The encoded protein is CASGRSGGYNEQFF.

This clonotype has only one observation. The rearrangement links TRBV3-1 to TRBJ1-1, with D possibly being TRBD1 (6 bases). Trimming left V 4 bases short and J 3 bases short, with 21 bases between. There are 17 residues in the CDR3. The germline gives CDR1 LGHDT, CDR2 YNNKEL (reference sequence). The CDR3 sequence: CASSPRGSGGLHTEAFF. CDR3 DNA: TGTGCCAGCAGCCCCCGAGGATCTGGGGGCCTACACACTGAAGCTTTCTTT.

This clonotype turned up a few times. The chain employs TRBV5-4 and TRBJ2-1, with D perhaps matching TRBD1 (6 bases). Trimming stripped 0 bases from V and 2 bases from J, with 9 bases between. The CDR3 is 15 amino acids. The germline gives CDR1 SGHNT, CDR2 YYREEE (reference sequence). The CDR3 sequence: CASSLDRDPYNEQFF. In nucleotides, the CDR3 is TGTGCCAGCAGCTTGGACAGGGACCCCTACAATGAGCAGTTCTTC. The full variable domain, in which reference TRBV5-4 and TRBJ2-1 provide the parts outside the CDR3, is ETGVTQSPTHLIKTRGQQVTLRCSSQSGHNTVSWYQQALGQGPQFIFQYYREEENGRGNFPPRFSGLQFPNYSSELNVNALELDDSALYLCASSLDRDPYNEQFFGPGTRLTVL.